One sample yielded the 27 T cell receptor beta chains listed below, sequenced in a study of CD8 T cells in ankylosing spondylitis. General study points: It appeared that ankylosing spondylitis blood was characterized by a TCR beta motif of several highly homologous variants.

For these receptors, no antigen is known. TCRdb ran MiXCR on the 5' RACE reads and lists one entry per CDR3 protein. The table records hundreds of thousands of distinct CDR3 sequences, 12% of them present only once. The sequenced sample consisted of blood, either unsorted or a sorted T cell fraction (not recorded which). The receptors were sampled from a male donor with ankylosing spondylitis.

This chain joins TRBV4-3 and TRBJ1-2; D remains unclear. Germline V gene data show CDR1 as LGHNA and CDR2 as YSLEER. V was trimmed by 3 bases and J by 0 bases, leaving 5 bases between them. The CDR3 runs 13 residues. The CDR3 DNA reads as TGCGCCAGCAGCCAGAATCCTAACTATGGCTACACCTTC. Protein sequence: CASSQNPNYGYTF.

The chain is built from TRBV15 and TRBJ1-1, with 9 positions matching TRBD1. Germline assignment: CDR1 LNHNV and CDR2 YYDKDF (reference sequence). The V and J ends lost 0 bases and 7 bases, in that order; junction bases with no gene match: 6. The CDR3 is made up of 15 amino acids. CDR3 loop: CATSRDRTGVSEAFF. The CDR3 DNA sequence: TGTGCCACCAGCAGAGACCGGACAGGGGTCAGTGAAGCTTTCTTT.

In this sample, this clonotype turned up many times. The V and J genes are TRBV12-3 or TRBV12-4 and TRBJ1-5; D call uncertain. The length of the CDR3 is 15 residues. The germline V and J ends were trimmed by 7 bases and 2 bases, with 15 bases remaining between them. The CDR3 nucleotides read TGTGCCAGCACCCCAAGCGGGTTTGGCAATCAGCCCCAGCATTTT. This translates into CASTPSGFGNQPQHF.

This clonotype appeared a few times. This chain links TRBV2 with TRBJ1-1; 8 bases are shared with TRBD1. V was pared by 5 bases and J by 10 bases, with 9 bases of the junction left unmatched. Germline-derived CDR1 and CDR2 are SNHLY and FYNNEI. The CDR3 length is 13 residues. CDR3 region: CASSLKDRERAFF. In nucleotides, the CDR3 is TGTGCCAGCAGTTTAAAGGACAGGGAGAGAGCTTTCTTT. Based on the CDR3 plus reference TRBV2 and TRBJ1-1, the full variable domain is EPEVTQTPSHQVTQMGQEVILRCVPISNHLYFYWYRQILGQKVEFLVSFYNNEISEKSEIFDDQFSVERPDGSNFTLKIRSTKLEDSAMYFCASSLKDRERAFFGQGTRLTVV.

This clonotype was picked up a small number of times. The rearrangement joins TRBV15 to TRBJ1-2, with a possible D match to TRBD1 (5 bases). This CDR3 has 17 residues. The V gene's germline CDR1 is LNHNV and CDR2 YYDKDF (reference sequence). The germline V and J ends were trimmed by 5 bases and 0 bases, with 19 bases remaining between them. The CDR3 nucleotides are TGTGCCACCAGCGGGAGCCCGACCAGGGAGGCTAACTATGGCTACACCTTC. It codes for CATSGSPTREANYGYTF.

CDR3 protein: CASSSLLRDRGHNEQFF. The CDR3 DNA sequence: TGCGCCAGCAGCTCTCTTCTCCGGGACAGGGGGCATAATGAGCAGTTCTTC. This chain connects TRBV5-1 to TRBJ2-1, with 12 nucleotides matching TRBD1. Germline V gene sequence: CDR1 SGHRS, CDR2 YFSETQ. Trimming took 3 bases from V and 7 from J; bases not matched to a gene: 11. CDR3 length equals 17 residues.

V is TRBV9 and J is TRBJ2-3, with TRBD1 matching over 7 bases. In germline, CDR1 is SGDLS, CDR2 YYNGEE. V shed 5 bases, J shed 4 bases, and the junction held 10 bases outside the gene matches. This CDR3 is built from 15 residues. In nucleotides, the CDR3 is TGTGCCAGCAGGCTCGTGAGGGGGCCAGCAGATACGCAGTATTTT. As protein: CASRLVRGPADTQYF.

The rearrangement uses TRBV5-1 and TRBJ1-2; D unclear. V gave up 4 bases and J gave up 4 bases, with 14 bases separating them. The germline V gene encodes CDR1 SGHRS and CDR2 YFSETQ. The CDR3 runs 14 residues. Here the CDR3 DNA reads TGCGCCAGCAGCCTGGGATCGGTTAGCTATGGCTACACCTTC. Protein product: CASSLGSVSYGYTF.

This clonotype was found a few times. This chain connects TRBV5-1 to TRBJ2-2; D assignment may be TRBD1 or TRBD2 (5 bases each). The germline V gene has CDR1 SGHRS and CDR2 YFSETQ. The CDR3 consists of 16 residues. V was pared by 1 base and J by 0 bases, with 10 bases between. The chain's CDR3 is CASSLLGTANTGELFF. The CDR3 bases are TGCGCCAGCAGCTTGTTGGGGACCGCGAACACCGGGGAGCTGTTTTTT.

The rearrangement joins TRBV29-1 to TRBJ1-2; D uncertain. Germline CDR1 reads SQVTM; CDR2 reads ANQGSEA. The CDR3 is 11 amino acids. The germline V and J ends were trimmed by 7 bases and 8 bases, with 14 bases remaining between them. CDR3: CSAGVLGGYTF. DNA of the CDR3: TGCAGCGCAGGAGTCCTGGGCGGCTACACCTTC.

This clonotype was counted at least ten times. This chain connects TRBV5-1 to TRBJ2-5; D call uncertain. The germline gives CDR1 SGHRS, CDR2 YFSETQ. Trimming left V 4 bases short and J 4 bases short, with 14 bases between. The length of the CDR3 is 14 residues. In nucleotides, the CDR3 is TGCGCCAGCAGCATTCGGACGGGCCGAGAGACCCAGTACTTC. It encodes CASSIRTGRETQYF.

A few counts support this clonotype. The chain links TRBV20-1 to TRBJ1-1; TRBD1 is a possible D gene (5 bases). CDR3 length: 14 residues. V lost 5 bases to trimming and J lost 0 bases, with 13 bases between them. The germline gives CDR1 DFQATT, CDR2 SNEGSKA (reference sequence). Here the CDR3 DNA reads TGCAGTGCTCGAAATGGACACATGAACACTGAAGCTTTCTTT. Amino acids: CSARNGHMNTEAFF.

This clonotype was seen a few times. The chain carries TRBV5-1 and TRBJ1-1; possibly TRBD1 for D (5 bases). The CDR3 runs to 14 residues. Between the trimmed V and J ends, which lost 6 bases and 5 bases, there was a span of 17 bases. Looked up from germline, CDR1 is SGHRS and CDR2 is YFSETQ. In nucleotides, the CDR3 is TGCGCCAGCAAGGTGACAGAGTCTCGGACTGAAGCTTTCTTT. This gives the protein CASKVTESRTEAFF.

This clonotype appeared many times. This chain links TRBV5-1 with TRBJ2-1; TRBD1 might be the D (6 bases). This CDR3 has 15 amino acids. V gave up 6 bases and J gave up 2 bases, with 15 bases separating them. CDR1 and CDR2 (germline): SGHRS, YFSETQ. The CDR3 nucleotides are TGCGCCAGCAAAAAGGGGGACACCACCTACAATGAGCAGTTCTTC. It yields the protein CASKKGDTTYNEQFF.

This clonotype was found a few times. V is TRBV5-1 and J is TRBJ2-3, with D possibly TRBD2 on 6 matching bases. Trimming left V 2 bases short and J 4 bases short, with 17 bases between. Germline values: CDR1 SGHRS, CDR2 YFSETQ. This CDR3 comprises 16 residues. CDR3 region: CASSLNFGGSSDTQYF. The DNA for the CDR3 is TGCGCCAGCAGCTTAAATTTCGGGGGATCGTCAGATACGCAGTATTTT.

J is TRBJ2-1 and V is TRBV20-1; D may be TRBD2 (6 bases). CDR1 and CDR2 (germline): DFQATT, SNEGSKA (reference sequence). The CDR3 length is 13 residues. Trimming cost V 7 bases and J 6 bases, with 16 bases left between them. The CDR3 nucleotides are TGCAGTGTATGGGCTAGCGCCGTCAATGAGCAGTTCTTC. Translation: CSVWASAVNEQFF.

This clonotype was seen only a few times. The chain links TRBV4-1 to TRBJ2-5; D gene ambiguous. From germline, CDR1 is MGHRA and CDR2 YSYEKL. The CDR3 runs 14 residues. The V end lost 2 bases, the J end lost 3 bases, and 10 bases lay between the germline ends. The CDR3 DNA follows: TGCGCCAGCAGCCAATTGATATTGGAAGAGACCCAGTACTTC. Its protein is CASSQLILEETQYF.

This clonotype was seen many times. The chain carries TRBV7-3 and TRBJ2-5; possible D gene TRBD2, 5 bases. Trimming removed 0 bases at V and 5 bases at J, with 7 bases between. The germline V gene encodes CDR1 SGHTA and CDR2 FQGTGA. This CDR3 has 13 residues. CDR3 sequence: CASSLTREETQYF. CDR3 bases: TGTGCCAGCAGCTTAACTAGGGAGGAGACCCAGTACTTC. The full variable domain, its missing parts supplied by reference TRBV7-3 and TRBJ2-5, is GAGVSQTPSNKVTEKGKYVELRCDPISGHTALYWYRQSLGQGPEFLIYFQGTGAADDSGLPNDRFFAVRPEGSVSTLKIQRTERGDSAVYLCASSLTREETQYFGPGTRLLVL.

The chain links TRBV5-1 to TRBJ2-2, with no clear D. Deletions cut 4 bases from V and 1 base from J, with 8 bases between. Germline V gene sequence: CDR1 SGHRS, CDR2 YFSETQ. The CDR3 spans 14 residues. For the CDR3, the DNA is TGCGCCAGCAGCGCCGTCATGAACACCGGGGAGCTGTTTTTT. This sequence encodes CASSAVMNTGELFF.

The chain employs TRBV4-3 and TRBJ1-5; D is ambiguous. Looked up from germline, CDR1 is LGHNA and CDR2 is YSLEER. Trimming shortened V by 2 bases and J by 7 bases, and 12 bases separated the two germline ends. This CDR3 has 14 amino acids. CDR3 DNA sequence: TGCGCCAGCAGCCAATTACGGGTCGGACAGCCCCAGCATTTT. This sequence encodes CASSQLRVGQPQHF.

This chain uses TRBV12-3 or TRBV12-4 with TRBJ2-2; 9 nucleotides match TRBD2. The length of the CDR3 is 18 residues. Trimming cost V 3 bases and J 4 bases; bases outside gene matches: 12. CDR3 residues: CASSFSHGGGALTGELFF. The CDR3 nucleotides read TGTGCCAGCAGTTTCTCCCACGGCGGGGGGGCACTCACCGGGGAGCTGTTTTTT.

This clonotype was seen only a few times. The genes are TRBV20-1 and TRBJ1-1; tentatively, D is TRBD1 (5 bases). The CDR3 length is 14 residues. Per germline, CDR1 DFQATT and CDR2 SNEGSKA (reference sequence). V gave up 1 base and J gave up 1 base, with 10 bases separating them. The CDR3 DNA sequence: TGCAGTGCTAGAGGGGGCGCAGGGAACACTGAAGCTTTCTTT. The encoded protein is CSARGGAGNTEAFF.

For this clonotype: Relative to the germline gene, one junction end is altered; a read error may explain this. V is TRBV24-1 and J is TRBJ2-6; maybe TRBD1 (5 bases). This CDR3 is built from 13 residues. CDR1 is KGHDR and CDR2 is SFDVKD in the germline V gene. DNA of the CDR3: TGTGCCACCAGCCCTTCTGGGGCCAACGTTCTGACTTTC. Protein sequence: CATSPSGANVLTF.

The sample holds a few counts of this clonotype. The rearrangement joins TRBV3-1 to TRBJ1-6; D gene uncertain. CDR1 and CDR2 from the germline V gene are LGHDT and YNNKEL (reference sequence). V was clipped by 0 bases and J by 8 bases, with 2 bases between them. CDR3 size: 12 residues. The CDR3 protein is CASSQDYSPLHF. The DNA for the CDR3 is TGTGCCAGCAGCCAAGACTATTCACCCCTCCACTTT.

This clonotype was detected many times. The chain employs TRBV20-1 and TRBJ1-1; 7 nucleotides line up with TRBD1. CDR1 DFQATT and CDR2 SNEGSKA come from the germline V gene (reference sequence). This CDR3 spans 12 amino acids. CDR3 amino acids: CSYSGGRTEAFF. CDR3 nucleotide sequence: TGCAGCTATTCAGGGGGTAGGACTGAAGCTTTCTTT.

This clonotype has just a few counts. This chain connects TRBV27 to TRBJ2-7; D is perhaps TRBD1 (6 bases). Looked up from germline, CDR1 is MNHEY and CDR2 is SMNVEV (reference sequence). V was trimmed by 6 bases and J by 5 bases, leaving 14 bases between them. The CDR3 consists of 13 residues. CDR3 sequence (DNA): TGTGCCAGCAGGACCCACGGGACAAACGAGCAGTACTTC. Residues: CASRTHGTNEQYF.

In its sample, this clonotype was seen a few times. CDR3 residues: CASSQDREHYEQYF. In nucleotides, the CDR3 is TGCGCCAGCAGCCAAGATCGGGAACACTACGAGCAGTACTTC. The chain is built from TRBV4-1 and TRBJ2-7, with a weak D call TRBD2 (5 bases). The germline V gene encodes CDR1 MGHRA and CDR2 YSYEKL. This CDR3 is built from 14 residues. Trimming removed 0 bases at V and 3 bases at J, with 9 bases between.